Listed here is a single TCR beta chain. This CDR3 has 15 amino acids. Germline V lookup: CDR1 SSHAT, CDR2 FNYEAQ (reference sequence). The V and J ends lost 5 bases and 0 bases respectively, with 12 bases between them. This record comes from a study of blood T cell repertoires in COVID-19. In the study overall: Nucleic acid was either cDNA or gDNA, and it came from T cells, B-cell-depleted T cells, or PBMCs.

Clones were read by immunoSEQ multiplex PCR, and TCRdb kept only the in-frame ones, dropping some. The sample lists 210,000 or so clones; 70% to 90% were seen once. The TCR comes from a woman aged 40-49 years with acute or convalescent COVID-19. The sample comprised peripheral blood. The chain is built from TRBV7-7 and TRBJ2-3; D is uncertain. CDR3 DNA: TGTGCCAGCAGCCCGTCTGGTGCGAGCACAGATACGCAGTATTTT. Encoded protein: CASSPSGASTDTQYF.